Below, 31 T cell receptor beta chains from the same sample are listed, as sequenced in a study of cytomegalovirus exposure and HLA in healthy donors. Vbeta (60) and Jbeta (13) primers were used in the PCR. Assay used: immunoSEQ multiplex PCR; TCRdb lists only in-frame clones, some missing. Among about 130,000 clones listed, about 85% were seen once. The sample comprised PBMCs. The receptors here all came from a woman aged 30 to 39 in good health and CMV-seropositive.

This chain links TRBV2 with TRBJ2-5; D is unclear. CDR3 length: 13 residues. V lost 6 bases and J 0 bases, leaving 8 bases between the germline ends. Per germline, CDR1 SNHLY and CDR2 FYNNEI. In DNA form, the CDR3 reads TGTGCCAGCAGGGTTAGAGACCAAGAGACCCAGTACTTC. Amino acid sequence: CASRVRDQETQYF.

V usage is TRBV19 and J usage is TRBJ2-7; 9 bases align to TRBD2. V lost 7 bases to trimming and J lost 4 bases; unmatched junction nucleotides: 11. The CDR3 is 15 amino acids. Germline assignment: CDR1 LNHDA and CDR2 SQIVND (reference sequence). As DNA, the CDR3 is TGTGCCAGTAAGGCCGGGATAGCGGGAGATTACGAGCAGTACTTC. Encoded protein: CASKAGIAGDYEQYF. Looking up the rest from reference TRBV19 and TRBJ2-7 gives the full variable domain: DGGITQSPKYLFRKEGQNVTLSCEQNLNHDAMYWYRQDPGQGLRLIYYSQIVNDFQKGDIAEGYSVSREKKESFPLTVTSAQKNPTAFYLCASKAGIAGDYEQYFGPGTRLTVT.

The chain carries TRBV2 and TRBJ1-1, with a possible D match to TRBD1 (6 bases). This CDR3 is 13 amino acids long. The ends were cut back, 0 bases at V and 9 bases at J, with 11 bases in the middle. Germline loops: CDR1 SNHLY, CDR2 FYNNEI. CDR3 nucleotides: TGTGCCAGCAGTGAAGCGCAGGGGACTAAAGCTTTCTTT. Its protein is CASSEAQGTKAFF.

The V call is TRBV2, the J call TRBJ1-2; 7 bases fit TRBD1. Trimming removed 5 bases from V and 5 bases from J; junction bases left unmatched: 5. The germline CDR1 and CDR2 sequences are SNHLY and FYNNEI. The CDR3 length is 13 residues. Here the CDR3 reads CASSTQGKYGYTF. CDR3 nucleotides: TGTGCCAGCAGTACACAGGGGAAGTATGGCTACACCTTC.

The CDR3 spells CASSGIRSSYNSPLHF. The CDR3 DNA reads as TGTGCCAGTAGCGGGATCAGGAGCTCCTATAATTCACCCCTCCACTTT. V usage is TRBV19 and J usage is TRBJ1-6; the D is unclear. V lost 6 bases and J lost 0, with 12 bases in between. The germline CDR1 and CDR2 sequences are LNHDA and SQIVND (reference sequence). The CDR3 is 16 amino acids.

CDR3 nucleotides: TGCAGCGTCCCCACCGAGGGGGGGGACCCCTACGAGCAGTACTTC. This translates into CSVPTEGGDPYEQYF. The chain combines TRBV29-1 with TRBJ2-5; a possible D gene is TRBD2 (7 bases). The J call may be incorrect, as the DNA end agrees better with TRBJ2-7. CDR1 SQVTM and CDR2 ANQGSEA come from the germline V gene. The CDR3 is 15 amino acids.

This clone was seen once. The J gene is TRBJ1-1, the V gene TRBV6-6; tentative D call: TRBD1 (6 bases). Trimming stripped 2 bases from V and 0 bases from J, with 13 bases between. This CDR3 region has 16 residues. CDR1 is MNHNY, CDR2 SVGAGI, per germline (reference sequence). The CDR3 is CASSYRVQGLNTEAFF. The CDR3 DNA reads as TGTGCCAGCAGTTACAGGGTACAGGGTTTGAACACTGAAGCTTTCTTT.

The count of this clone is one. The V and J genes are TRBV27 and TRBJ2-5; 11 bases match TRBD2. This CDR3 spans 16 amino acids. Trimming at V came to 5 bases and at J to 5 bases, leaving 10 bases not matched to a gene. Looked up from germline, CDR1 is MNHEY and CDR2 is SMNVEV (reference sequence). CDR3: CASSPLSGRAEETQYF. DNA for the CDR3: TGTGCCAGCAGTCCCCTTAGCGGGAGGGCCGAGGAGACCCAGTACTTC.

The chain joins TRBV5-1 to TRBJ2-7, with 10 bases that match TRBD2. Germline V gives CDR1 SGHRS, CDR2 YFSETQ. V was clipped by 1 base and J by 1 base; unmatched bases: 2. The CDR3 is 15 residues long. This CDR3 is CASSLWTSGSYEQYF. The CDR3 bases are TGCGCCAGCAGCTTGTGGACTAGCGGTTCCTACGAGCAGTACTTC.

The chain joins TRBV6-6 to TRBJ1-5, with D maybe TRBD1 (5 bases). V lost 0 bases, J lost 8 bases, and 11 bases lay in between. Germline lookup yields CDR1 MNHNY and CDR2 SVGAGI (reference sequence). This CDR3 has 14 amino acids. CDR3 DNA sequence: TGTGCCAGCAGTTACTCTGGGGGGAGGGAGCCCCAGCATTTT. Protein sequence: CASSYSGGREPQHF.

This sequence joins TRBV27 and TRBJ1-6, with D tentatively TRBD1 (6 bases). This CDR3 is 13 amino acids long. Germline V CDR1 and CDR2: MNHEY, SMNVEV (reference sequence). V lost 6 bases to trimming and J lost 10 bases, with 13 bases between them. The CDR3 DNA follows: TGTGCCAGCAGCGTTACAGGGATCTCACCCCTCCACTTT. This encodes CASSVTGISPLHF.

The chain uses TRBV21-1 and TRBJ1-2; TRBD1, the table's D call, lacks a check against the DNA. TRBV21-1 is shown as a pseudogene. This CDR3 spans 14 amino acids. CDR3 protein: CASSEGQGGYGYTF. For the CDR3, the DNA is TGTGCCAGCAGCGAGGGACAGGGAGGCTATGGCTACACCTTC.

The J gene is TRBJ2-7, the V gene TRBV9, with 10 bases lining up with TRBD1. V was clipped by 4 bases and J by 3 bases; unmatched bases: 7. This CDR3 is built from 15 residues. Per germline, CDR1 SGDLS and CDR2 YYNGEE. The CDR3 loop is CASSIGTGAFYEQYF. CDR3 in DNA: TGTGCCAGCAGCATAGGGACAGGGGCGTTCTACGAGCAGTACTTC.

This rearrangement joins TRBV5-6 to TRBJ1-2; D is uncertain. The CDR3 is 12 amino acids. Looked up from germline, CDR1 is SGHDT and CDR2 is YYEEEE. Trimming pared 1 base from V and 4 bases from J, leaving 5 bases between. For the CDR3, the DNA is TGTGCCAGCAGCTTGTTGAGCTATGGCTACACCTTC. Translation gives CASSLLSYGYTF.

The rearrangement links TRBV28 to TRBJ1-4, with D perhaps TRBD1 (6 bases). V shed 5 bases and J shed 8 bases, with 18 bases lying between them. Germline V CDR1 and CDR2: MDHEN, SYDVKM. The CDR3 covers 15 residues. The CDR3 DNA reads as TGTGCCAGCAGTAATTCGGGGGGAACAGGGGAAAAACTGTTTTTT. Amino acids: CASSNSGGTGEKLFF.

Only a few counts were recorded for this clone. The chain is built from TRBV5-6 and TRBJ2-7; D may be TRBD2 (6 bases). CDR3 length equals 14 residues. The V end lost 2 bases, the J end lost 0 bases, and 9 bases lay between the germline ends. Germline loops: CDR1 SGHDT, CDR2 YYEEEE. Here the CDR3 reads CASSFSSASYEQYF. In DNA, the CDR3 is TGTGCCAGCAGCTTCTCTAGCGCCTCCTACGAGCAGTACTTC.

The CDR3 is CASSLLGGRADTEAFF. CDR3 bases: TGCGCCAGCAGCTTGTTAGGGGGCAGGGCGGACACTGAAGCTTTCTTT. V usage is TRBV5-1 and J usage is TRBJ1-1; TRBD1 aligns across 7 bases. The CDR3 runs to 16 residues. Germline loops: CDR1 SGHRS, CDR2 YFSETQ. Trimming at V came to 1 base and at J to 3 bases, leaving 9 bases not matched to a gene.

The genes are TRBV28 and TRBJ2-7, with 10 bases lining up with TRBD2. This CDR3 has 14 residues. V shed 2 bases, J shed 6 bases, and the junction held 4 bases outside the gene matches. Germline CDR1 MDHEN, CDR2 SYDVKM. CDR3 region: CASSLKLAGGEQYF. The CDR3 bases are TGTGCCAGCAGTTTAAAATTAGCGGGGGGCGAGCAGTACTTC.

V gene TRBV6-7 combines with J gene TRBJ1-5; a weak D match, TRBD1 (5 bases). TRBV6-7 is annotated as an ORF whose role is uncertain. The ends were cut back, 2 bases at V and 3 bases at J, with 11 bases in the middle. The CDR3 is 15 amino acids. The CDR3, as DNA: TGTGCCAGCAGTTACCGAACAGGATTCAATCAGCCCCAGCATTTT. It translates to CASSYRTGFNQPQHF.

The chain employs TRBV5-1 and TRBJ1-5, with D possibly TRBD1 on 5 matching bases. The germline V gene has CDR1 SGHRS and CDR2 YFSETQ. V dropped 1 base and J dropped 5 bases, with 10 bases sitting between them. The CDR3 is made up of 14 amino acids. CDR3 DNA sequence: TGCGCCAGCAGCTTGCTGGGGGGGGATCAGCCCCAGCATTTT. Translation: CASSLLGGDQPQHF.

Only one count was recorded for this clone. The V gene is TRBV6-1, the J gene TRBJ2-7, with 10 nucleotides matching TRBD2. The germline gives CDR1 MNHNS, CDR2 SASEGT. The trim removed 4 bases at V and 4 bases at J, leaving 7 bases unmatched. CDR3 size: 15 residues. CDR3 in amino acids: CASSALTSGPYEQYF. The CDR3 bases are TGTGCCAGCAGTGCCCTGACTAGCGGGCCGTACGAGCAGTACTTC.

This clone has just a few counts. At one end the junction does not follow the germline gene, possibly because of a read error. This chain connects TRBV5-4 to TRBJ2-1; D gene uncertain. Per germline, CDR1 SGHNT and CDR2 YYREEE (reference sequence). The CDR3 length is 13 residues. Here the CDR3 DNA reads TGTGCCAGCAGCTTGGACTCCCACAATGAGCAGTTCTTC. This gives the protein CASSLDSHNEQFF. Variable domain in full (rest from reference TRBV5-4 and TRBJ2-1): ETGVTQSPTHLIKTRGQQVTLRCSSQSGHNTVSWYQQALGQGPQFIFQYYREEENGRGNFPPRFSGLQFPNYSSELNVNALELDDSALYLCASSLDSHNEQFFGPGTRLTVL.

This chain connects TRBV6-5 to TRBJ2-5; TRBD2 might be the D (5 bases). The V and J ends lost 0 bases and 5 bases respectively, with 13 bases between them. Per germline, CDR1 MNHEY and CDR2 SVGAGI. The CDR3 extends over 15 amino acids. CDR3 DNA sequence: TGTGCCAGCAGTTACTCGGGCGGGCTGGGGGAGACCCAGTACTTC. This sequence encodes CASSYSGGLGETQYF.

CDR3 sequence (DNA): TGTGCCAGCTCACCACCTAGCTCCTATAATTCACCCCTCCACTTT. Translation: CASSPPSSYNSPLHF. The chain is built from TRBV18 and TRBJ1-6; D is unclear. The length of the CDR3 is 15 residues. Germline CDR1 KGHSH, CDR2 LQKENI. V shed 0 bases and J shed 0 bases, with 3 bases lying between them.

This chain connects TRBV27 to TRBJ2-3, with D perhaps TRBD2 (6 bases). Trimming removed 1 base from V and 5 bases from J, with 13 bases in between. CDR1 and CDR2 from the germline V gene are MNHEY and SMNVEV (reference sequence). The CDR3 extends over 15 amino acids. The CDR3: CASSLLPSAGDTQYF. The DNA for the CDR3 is TGTGCCAGCAGTTTATTACCTAGCGCTGGAGATACGCAGTATTTT.

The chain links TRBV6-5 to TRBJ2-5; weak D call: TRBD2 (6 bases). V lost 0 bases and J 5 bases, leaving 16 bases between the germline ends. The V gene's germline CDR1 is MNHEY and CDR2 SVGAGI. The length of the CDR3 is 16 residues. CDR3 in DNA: TGTGCCAGCAGTTACTCGAAGGGCCACCGGGAGGAGACCCAGTACTTC. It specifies CASSYSKGHREETQYF.

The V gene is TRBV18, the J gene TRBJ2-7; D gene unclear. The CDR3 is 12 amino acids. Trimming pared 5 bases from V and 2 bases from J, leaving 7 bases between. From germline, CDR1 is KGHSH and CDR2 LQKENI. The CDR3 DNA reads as TGTGCCAGCTCAGCGTCTCCCTACGAGCAGTACTTC. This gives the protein CASSASPYEQYF. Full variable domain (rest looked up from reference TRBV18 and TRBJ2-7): NAGVMQNPRHLVRRRGQEARLRCSPMKGHSHVYWYRQLPEEGLKFMVYLQKENIIDESGMPKERFSAEFPKEGPSILRIQQVVRGDSAAYFCASSASPYEQYFGPGTRLTVT.

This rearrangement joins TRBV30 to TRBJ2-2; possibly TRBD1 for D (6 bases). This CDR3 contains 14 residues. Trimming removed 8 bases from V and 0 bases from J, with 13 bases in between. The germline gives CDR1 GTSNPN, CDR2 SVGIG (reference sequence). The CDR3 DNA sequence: TGTGCCGGACTTGGACAGTCGAACACCGGGGAGCTGTTTTTT. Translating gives CAGLGQSNTGELFF.

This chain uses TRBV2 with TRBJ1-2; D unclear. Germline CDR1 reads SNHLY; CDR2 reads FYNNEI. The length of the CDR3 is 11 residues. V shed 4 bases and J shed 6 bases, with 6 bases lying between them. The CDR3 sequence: CASSGGNGYTF. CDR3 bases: TGTGCCAGCAGTGGCGGGAATGGCTACACCTTC.

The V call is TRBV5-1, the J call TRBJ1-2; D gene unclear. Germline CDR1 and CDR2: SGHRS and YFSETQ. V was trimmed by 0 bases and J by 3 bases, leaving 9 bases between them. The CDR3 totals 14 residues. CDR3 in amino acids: CASSLGQQDYGYTF. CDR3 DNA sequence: TGCGCCAGCAGCTTGGGTCAGCAGGACTATGGCTACACCTTC.

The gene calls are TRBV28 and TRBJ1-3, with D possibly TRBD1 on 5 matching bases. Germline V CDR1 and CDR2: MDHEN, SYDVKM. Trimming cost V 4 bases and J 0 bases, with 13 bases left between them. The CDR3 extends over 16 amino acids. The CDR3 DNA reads TGTGCCAGCAGTTCAGTGACAGTATCCTCTGGAAACACCATATATTTT. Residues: CASSSVTVSSGNTIYF.